Below are 18 T cell receptor beta chains sequenced from a single sample in a study of control samples from healthy donors and cancer patients. TCRdb keeps only in-frame clones here, not all; method: immunoSEQ multiplex PCR. The top ten clones hold 19% of a sample with about 99,000 clones, around 89% of them seen once. Source material: PBMCs. The origin of the receptors is a man aged 55 to 70 with lung cancer.

The chain recombines TRBV24-1 with TRBJ2-3; no firm D call. Germline V gives CDR1 KGHDR, CDR2 SFDVKD. The CDR3 is 15 residues long. V was clipped by 4 bases and J by 3 bases, with 13 bases between them. As DNA, the CDR3 is TGTGCCACCAGTGACCCGAGCGATGCAACAGATACGCAGTATTTT. Protein: CATSDPSDATDTQYF.

The rearrangement uses TRBV5-1 and TRBJ1-2; D is undetermined. Germline V lookup: CDR1 SGHRS, CDR2 YFSETQ. Deletions cut 0 bases from V and 4 bases from J, with 10 bases between. The CDR3 totals 14 residues. The CDR3 reads CASSLDRVAYGYTF. The CDR3 DNA reads TGCGCCAGCAGCTTGGATAGGGTGGCCTATGGCTACACCTTC.

This CDR3 is CASTPQTQGYGYTF. In nucleotides, the CDR3 is TGTGCCAGCACCCCTCAGACTCAGGGCTATGGCTACACCTTC. V is TRBV7-3 and J is TRBJ1-2, with TRBD1 as a possible D gene (5 bases). Germline values: CDR1 SGHTA, CDR2 FQGTGA. The CDR3 covers 14 residues. Trimming shortened V by 7 bases and J by 4 bases, and 16 bases separated the two germline ends.

The CDR3 coding sequence is TGTGCCAGCAGTTGGGGTCAGGGAGGGGGCAATGAGCAGTTCTTC. Translation gives CASSWGQGGGNEQFF. The rearrangement joins TRBV6-6 to TRBJ2-1, with a possible D match to TRBD2 (7 bases). CDR3 size: 15 residues. Germline V CDR1 and CDR2: MNHNY, SVGAGI (reference sequence). V lost 4 bases, J lost 6 bases, and 16 bases lay in between.

V gene TRBV4-2 combines with J gene TRBJ2-2; D is possibly TRBD1 (5 bases). The CDR3 totals 16 residues. Trimming pared 0 bases from V and 4 bases from J, leaving 12 bases between. Germline values: CDR1 LGHNA, CDR2 YNFKEQ. This CDR3 reads CASSQDPGSGTGELFF. The CDR3 nucleotides are TGTGCCAGCAGCCAAGATCCAGGGTCGGGCACCGGGGAGCTGTTTTTT.

The rearrangement links TRBV4-2 to TRBJ2-2, with TRBD1 matching 8 bases. With V trimmed by 1 base and J by 2 bases, 3 bases remained unmatched. Germline CDR1 reads LGHNA; CDR2 reads YNFKEQ. The CDR3 sequence is 16 residues long. The CDR3 region is CASSQVGQGNTGELFF. The CDR3 DNA reads TGTGCCAGCAGCCAAGTCGGACAGGGTAACACCGGGGAGCTGTTTTTT.

This CDR3 is CASSKLAGGAETQYF. The CDR3 nucleotides read TGCGCCAGCAGCAAACTAGCGGGGGGCGCAGAGACCCAGTACTTC. This chain connects TRBV5-1 to TRBJ2-5, with 12 nucleotides matching TRBD2. J gave up 4 bases and V 4 bases, and 5 bases lay outside the gene matches. There are 15 residues in the CDR3. The V gene's germline CDR1 is SGHRS and CDR2 YFSETQ.

The chain has TRBV18 and TRBJ1-4, with a possible D match to TRBD1 (6 bases). Looked up from germline, CDR1 is KGHSH and CDR2 is LQKENI. This CDR3 region has 16 residues. The V end lost 6 bases, the J end lost 1 base, and 15 bases lay between the germline ends. CDR3 residues: CASSLGPTGTNEKLFF. The CDR3 DNA sequence: TGTGCCAGCTCGCTGGGCCCGACAGGAACTAATGAAAAACTGTTTTTT.

This clone was observed once. The CDR3 is CASSPDRLGNNEQFF. CDR3 nucleotide sequence: TGTGCCAGCTCACCAGACCGTTTAGGAAACAATGAGCAGTTCTTC. The chain links TRBV18 to TRBJ2-1; D uncertain. The CDR3 runs to 15 residues. Trimming removed 2 bases at V and 5 bases at J, with 13 bases between. Germline V gives CDR1 KGHSH, CDR2 LQKENI.

The gene calls are TRBV7-8 and TRBJ1-1; D is unresolved. Germline values: CDR1 SGHVS, CDR2 FQNEAQ. The CDR3 totals 13 residues. V was clipped by 8 bases and J by 1 base, with 11 bases between them. For the CDR3, the DNA is TGTGCCAGCCTGACCGCATGGAACACTGAAGCTTTCTTT. The encoded protein is CASLTAWNTEAFF.

The chain is built from TRBV11-2 and TRBJ1-1; D unresolved. There are 12 residues in the CDR3. CDR1 is SGHAT, CDR2 FQNNGV, per germline. V shed 7 bases and J shed 1 base, with 7 bases lying between them. CDR3 coding DNA: TGTGCCAGCAACACACCGAACACTGAAGCTTTCTTT. Protein: CASNTPNTEAFF.

V usage is TRBV30 and J usage is TRBJ2-3, with a tentative D call TRBD2 (5 bases). The germline V and J ends were trimmed by 3 bases and 1 base, with 14 bases remaining between them. The CDR3 runs to 15 residues. Germline CDR1 and CDR2: GTSNPN and SVGIG (reference sequence). CDR3 amino acids: CAWSRGEGRTDTQYF. CDR3 sequence (DNA): TGTGCCTGGAGCCGCGGAGAGGGTCGCACAGATACGCAGTATTTT.

The V call is TRBV7-3, the J call TRBJ2-2; TRBD2 matches 7 bases. Germline values: CDR1 SGHTA, CDR2 FQGTGA. The CDR3 length is 17 residues. V shed 3 bases and J 4 bases; nucleotides not matched to a gene: 11. This CDR3 reads CASSFNPLGTTTGELFF. The CDR3 coding sequence is TGTGCCAGCAGCTTCAACCCTCTCGGGACTACCACCGGGGAGCTGTTTTTT.

V and J are TRBV7-3 and TRBJ2-3; 7 nucleotides agree with TRBD1. After removal of 3 bases from V and 0 bases from J, the junction contained 9 bases not matched to a gene. CDR1 and CDR2 from the germline V gene are SGHTA and FQGTGA. The CDR3 is made up of 17 amino acids. The CDR3 DNA reads as TGTGCCAGCAGCTTGGGTCGGGGACAGCGAAGCACAGATACGCAGTATTTT. Amino acid sequence: CASSLGRGQRSTDTQYF.

This clone showed up just once. The chain couples TRBV5-5 to TRBJ1-1, with a possible D match to TRBD1 (5 bases). This CDR3 has 17 residues. Trimming stripped 5 bases from V and 2 bases from J, with 22 bases between. The germline V gene encodes CDR1 SGHKS and CDR2 YYEKEE (reference sequence). The CDR3 sequence: CASSQYSKGTDNTEAFF. The CDR3 nucleotides read TGTGCCAGCAGTCAATATTCAAAGGGGACGGATAACACTGAAGCTTTCTTT.

The chain combines TRBV6-5 with TRBJ1-2; D unclear. V lost 6 bases and J lost 4, with 18 bases in between. The germline CDR1 and CDR2 sequences are MNHEY and SVGAGI. There are 15 residues in the CDR3. The DNA of the CDR3 is TGTGCCAGCAGGTCCGAGGGAGGGAGTCCCTATGGCTACACCTTC. Its protein is CASRSEGGSPYGYTF.

The chain joins TRBV3-1 (or the pseudogene TRBV3-2) to TRBJ2-1; D call uncertain. The V gene's germline CDR1 is LGHDT and CDR2 YNNKEL (reference sequence). V lost 0 bases and J lost 5, with 8 bases in between. This CDR3 spans 14 amino acids. DNA of the CDR3: TGTGCCAGCAGCCAAGATATATTAGACAATGAGCAGTTCTTC. It encodes CASSQDILDNEQFF.

The chain carries TRBV30 and TRBJ2-1; the D gene is possibly TRBD1 (6 bases). Deletions cut 5 bases from V and 12 bases from J, with 14 bases between. The germline V gene encodes CDR1 GTSNPN and CDR2 SVGIG (reference sequence). The CDR3 spans 11 residues. The CDR3 loop is CAWERGIRQFF. DNA for the CDR3: TGTGCCTGGGAAAGGGGGATTCGGCAGTTCTTC.